This TCR beta chain derives from a study of post-analysis software for immune sequencing data. Study information: The patients showed relapsing-remitting, secondary progressive and progressive-relapsing multiple sclerosis courses.

As for this clonotype: Its matching antigen is unknown.

TCR beta cDNA libraries included unique molecular identifiers. The authors obtained some 500,000 cDNA molecules from about 0.94 to 9.7 million T cells. One entry per CDR3 protein, called by TCRdb with MiXCR from the PCR reads. Of about 560,000 distinct CDR3 sequences in the sample, 44% were seen once. Study-level points and caveats: Controls' normalized Chao1 diversity significantly exceeded that of multiple sclerosis patients. Clustering by F measure revealed strong co-clustering among samples prepared together in one batch.

The sample taken for sequencing was blood. The receptor was derived from a girl under 18 with multiple sclerosis.

CDR3: CSVPGGGGFNYGYTF. For the CDR3, the DNA is TGCAGCGTCCCAGGAGGGGGCGGCTTTAACTATGGCTACACCTTC. The gene calls are TRBV29-1 and TRBJ1-2, with 7 bases fitting TRBD1. This CDR3 is 15 amino acids long. Losses at the gene ends were 6 bases for V and 1 base for J; bases not matched to a gene: 11. CDR1 and CDR2 from the germline V gene are SQVTM and ANQGSEA. Full variable domain (rest looked up from reference TRBV29-1 and TRBJ1-2): SAVISQKPSRDICQRGTSLTIQCQVDSQVTMMFWYRQQPGQSLTLIATANQGSEATYESGFVIDKFPISRPNLTFSTLTVSNMSPEDSSIYLCSVPGGGGFNYGYTFGSGTRLTVV.